The next 21 T cell receptor beta chains were all read from a single sample in a study of cytomegalovirus exposure and HLA in healthy donors. The PCR contained 60 Vbeta and 13 Jbeta primers. Only in-frame clones appear in the TCRdb table, and some are missing; sequencing was by immunoSEQ multiplex PCR. The table shows roughly 100,000 clones, with approximately 85% occurring only once. The sequencing input was PBMCs. The receptor source for this set is a man in his forties in good health and CMV-seropositive.

The V gene is TRBV4-1, the J gene TRBJ2-1; TRBD2 might be the D (6 bases). CDR3 length: 14 amino acids. V shed 0 bases and J shed 4 bases, with 7 bases lying between them. Germline CDR1 and CDR2: MGHRA and YSYEKL. CDR3 sequence (DNA): TGCGCCAGCAGCCAAGATGGAGGGTACAATGAGCAGTTCTTC. Residues: CASSQDGGYNEQFF.

The chain couples TRBV2 to TRBJ1-1; TRBD1 agrees at 7 bases. The CDR3 is made up of 14 amino acids. The germline V gene encodes CDR1 SNHLY and CDR2 FYNNEI. Losses at the gene ends were 4 bases for V and 4 bases for J; bases not matched to a gene: 6. CDR3 sequence: CASSGAGGSTEAFF. In nucleotides, the CDR3 is TGTGCCAGCAGTGGGGCAGGGGGGAGCACTGAAGCTTTCTTT.

The rearrangement joins TRBV5-4 to TRBJ2-7; the match to TRBD1 covers 8 bases. CDR3 length equals 13 residues. Unmatched junction bases numbered 5, after V lost 4 bases and J lost 5 bases. The germline V gene encodes CDR1 SGHNT and CDR2 YYREEE (reference sequence). The CDR3 coding sequence is TGTGCCAGCAGCATGACAGGGGCCCACGAGCAGTACTTC. Translating gives CASSMTGAHEQYF.

This clone was counted a single time. The V and J genes are TRBV7-8 and TRBJ2-4; no clear D. CDR3 length: 16 residues. With 2 bases removed from V and 0 bases from J, the gap between germline ends came to 11 bases. Germline V gene sequence: CDR1 SGHVS, CDR2 FQNEAQ. The CDR3, as DNA: TGTGCCAGCAGCTTACGCCTTGGCCTAGCCAAAAACATTCAGTACTTC. It is translated as CASSLRLGLAKNIQYF.

This chain connects TRBV6-1 to TRBJ2-3, with 7 positions matching TRBD2. Per the germline V gene, CDR1 is MNHNS and CDR2 is SASEGT. V was clipped by 0 bases and J by 1 base; unmatched bases: 7. The CDR3 length is 17 residues. CDR3 sequence: CASSEARLAFGTDTQYF. CDR3 coding DNA: TGTGCCAGCAGTGAAGCGCGACTAGCTTTCGGCACAGATACGCAGTATTTT.

This clone came up once. The rearrangement uses TRBV6-5 and TRBJ1-2, with D unresolved. The V end lost 2 bases, the J end lost 8 bases, and 9 bases lay between the germline ends. The CDR3 totals 12 residues. Germline loops: CDR1 MNHEY, CDR2 SVGAGI. CDR3 in DNA: TGTGCCAGCAGTTACGAGGGCCGGGGCTACACCTTC. Translating it yields CASSYEGRGYTF.

The CDR3 here is CASSFGTGYTDTQYF. For the CDR3, the DNA is TGTGCCAGCAGCTTCGGGACAGGATACACAGATACGCAGTATTTT. This chain uses TRBV7-9 with TRBJ2-3, with 8 bases lining up with TRBD1. The CDR3 extends over 15 amino acids. The ends lost 3 bases at V and 2 bases at J; junction bases unmatched: 4. Germline CDR1 SEHNR, CDR2 FQNEAQ (reference sequence).

The gene calls are TRBV6-1 and TRBJ1-1; no definite D call. The V gene's germline CDR1 is MNHNS and CDR2 SASEGT. The CDR3 extends over 13 amino acids. V was trimmed by 6 bases and J by 4 bases, leaving 12 bases between them. CDR3: CASRNKQSTEAFF. The CDR3 coding sequence is TGTGCCAGCAGAAATAAACAGAGCACTGAAGCTTTCTTT.

The chain joins TRBV28 to TRBJ1-6, with 7 bases aligning to TRBD1. The germline V gene encodes CDR1 MDHEN and CDR2 SYDVKM. The CDR3 has 15 residues. With 7 bases clipped from V and 7 bases from J, the junction kept 10 bases outside the gene matches. CDR3 coding DNA: TGTGCCAGCATCCATCGAAGGGGGCAGAATTCACCCCTCCACTTT. Its protein product is CASIHRRGQNSPLHF.

The rearrangement uses TRBV4-2 and TRBJ1-1; D gene ambiguous. There are 14 residues in the CDR3. Germline-derived CDR1 and CDR2 are LGHNA and YNFKEQ. V dropped 1 base and J dropped 4 bases, with 10 bases sitting between them. CDR3 nucleotide sequence: TGTGCCAGCAGCCAAGGCCGCCAGTTCACTGAAGCTTTCTTT. Protein product: CASSQGRQFTEAFF.

The chain couples TRBV7-9 to TRBJ1-4; no clear D gene. The CDR3 loop spans 12 amino acids. Trimming removed 1 base at V and 8 bases at J, with 5 bases between. Germline V CDR1 and CDR2: SEHNR, FQNEAQ (reference sequence). This chain's CDR3 is CASSLGGEKLFF. The DNA of the CDR3 is TGTGCCAGCAGCTTAGGAGGAGAAAAACTGTTTTTT.

This clone was counted only a few times. The chain joins TRBV6-1 to TRBJ1-1; D is perhaps TRBD1 (5 bases). Trimming pared 4 bases from V and 5 bases from J, leaving 11 bases between. Germline values: CDR1 MNHNS, CDR2 SASEGT. The CDR3 is 13 residues long. The CDR3 DNA sequence: TGTGCCAGCAGTGTGGGGCTCAAGACTGAAGCTTTCTTT. It yields the protein CASSVGLKTEAFF.

On this clone: The junction departs from the called germline gene at one end, perhaps through a read error. This chain links TRBV25-1 with TRBJ2-6; possibly TRBD1 for D (5 bases). In germline, CDR1 is MGHDK, CDR2 SYGVNS. The length of the CDR3 is 13 residues. The CDR3 region has the DNA TGTGCCAGCAGTCGAACTGGGGCCAACGGCCTGACTTTC. As protein: CASSRTGANGLTF.

This clone was seen a handful of times. The chain uses TRBV27 and TRBJ2-7; 7 bases map to TRBD1. In germline, CDR1 is MNHEY, CDR2 SMNVEV (reference sequence). V shed 5 bases, J shed 2 bases, and the junction held 6 bases outside the gene matches. CDR3 size: 14 residues. The CDR3 nucleotides are TGTGCCAGCAGTCCCGAGGGGGCAGCCTACGAGCAGTACTTC. Protein: CASSPEGAAYEQYF.

The genes are TRBV27 and TRBJ1-1; 11 bases align to TRBD1. Germline V lookup: CDR1 MNHEY, CDR2 SMNVEV (reference sequence). This CDR3 contains 15 residues. Trimming took 7 bases from V and 8 from J; bases not matched to a gene: 12. CDR3 nucleotides: TGTGCCAGCACCCTCGGGACAGGGGGTCTGGGGGAAGCTTTCTTT. Encoded protein: CASTLGTGGLGEAFF.

The CDR3 DNA sequence: TGTGCCAGCCATTCCAGCGGGAGGGACAATGAGCAGTTCTTC. Its translation: CASHSSGRDNEQFF. The chain has TRBV28 and TRBJ2-1, with 10 bases matching TRBD2. V lost 8 bases to trimming and J lost 5 bases; unmatched junction nucleotides: 6. The CDR3 covers 14 residues. From germline, CDR1 is MDHEN and CDR2 SYDVKM.

The V and J genes are TRBV28 and TRBJ1-5; D not certain. Germline CDR1 is MDHEN and CDR2 is SYDVKM. The CDR3 is 12 residues long. Trimming took 4 bases from V and 11 from J, leaving 12 bases between them. CDR3 nucleotides: TGTGCCAGCAGTTCCGTGGAAGGAGCCCAGCATTTT. This encodes CASSSVEGAQHF.

The chain uses TRBV7-2 and TRBJ2-1; 11 bases match TRBD1. Trimming at V came to 5 bases and at J to 7 bases, leaving 10 bases not matched to a gene. CDR3 size: 16 residues. Germline V CDR1 and CDR2: SGHTA, FQGNSA. The CDR3 DNA reads as TGTGCCAGCAGCCCCCTTTGGACAGGGGGCTCAAATGAGCAGTTCTTC. Its protein is CASSPLWTGGSNEQFF.

The chain has TRBV20-1 and TRBJ2-1; 10 bases align to TRBD1. This CDR3 comprises 11 residues. The germline V gene encodes CDR1 DFQATT and CDR2 SNEGSKA (reference sequence). Unmatched junction bases numbered 2, after V lost 6 bases and J lost 9 bases. The CDR3 coding sequence is TGCAGTGCCAGACAGGGGGCTGAGCAGTTCTTC. Protein: CSARQGAEQFF.

With respect to this clone: An end of the junction differs from the germline gene, which may be a read error. The CDR3 region has the DNA TGTTCCAGCAGCTCTTTCTACGAGCAGTACTTC. It encodes CSSSSFYEQYF. The chain employs TRBV7-9 and TRBJ2-7; D is ambiguous. Germline V gene data show CDR1 as SEHNR and CDR2 as FQNEAQ (reference sequence). The CDR3 sequence is 11 residues long.

This clone was counted a single time. The gene calls are TRBV9 and TRBJ2-3; D gene unclear. Germline CDR1 reads SGDLS; CDR2 reads YYNGEE. Trimming shortened V by 2 bases and J by 4 bases, and 11 bases separated the two germline ends. This CDR3 is built from 14 residues. The CDR3 is CASSVSGQADTQYF. CDR3 in DNA: TGTGCCAGCAGCGTCAGTGGCCAAGCAGATACGCAGTATTTT.